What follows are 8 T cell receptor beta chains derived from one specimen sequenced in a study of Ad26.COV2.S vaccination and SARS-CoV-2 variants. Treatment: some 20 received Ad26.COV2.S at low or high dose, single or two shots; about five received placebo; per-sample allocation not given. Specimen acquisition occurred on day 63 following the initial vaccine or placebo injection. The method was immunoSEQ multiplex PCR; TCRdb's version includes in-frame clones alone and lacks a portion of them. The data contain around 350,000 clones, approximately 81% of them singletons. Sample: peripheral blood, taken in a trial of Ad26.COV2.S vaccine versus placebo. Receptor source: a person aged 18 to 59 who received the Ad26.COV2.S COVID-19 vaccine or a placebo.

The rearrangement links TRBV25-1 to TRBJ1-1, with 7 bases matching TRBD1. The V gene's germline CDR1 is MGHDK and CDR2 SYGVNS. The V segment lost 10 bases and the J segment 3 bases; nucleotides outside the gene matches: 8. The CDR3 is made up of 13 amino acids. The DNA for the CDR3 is TGTGCCACCCGGGACAGACCATACACTGAAGCTTTCTTT. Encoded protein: CATRDRPYTEAFF. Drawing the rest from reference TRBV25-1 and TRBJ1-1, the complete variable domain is EADIYQTPRYLVIGTGKKITLECSQTMGHDKMYWYQQDPGMELHLIHYSYGVNSTEKGDLSSESTVSRIRTEHFPLTLESARPSHTSQYLCATRDRPYTEAFFGQGTRLTVV.

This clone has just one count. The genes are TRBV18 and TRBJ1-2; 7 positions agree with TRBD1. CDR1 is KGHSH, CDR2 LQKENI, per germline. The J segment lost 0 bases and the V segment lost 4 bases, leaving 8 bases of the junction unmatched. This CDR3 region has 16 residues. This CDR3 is CASSLEQGWPNYGYTF. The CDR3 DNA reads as TGTGCCAGCTCACTTGAACAGGGGTGGCCTAACTATGGCTACACCTTC.

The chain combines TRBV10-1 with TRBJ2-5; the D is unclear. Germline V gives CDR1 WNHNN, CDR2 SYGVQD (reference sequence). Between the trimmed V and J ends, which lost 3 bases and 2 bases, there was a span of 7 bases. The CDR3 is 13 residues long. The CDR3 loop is CASSDRSQETQYF. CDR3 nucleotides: TGCGCCAGCAGTGACCGGAGTCAAGAGACCCAGTACTTC.

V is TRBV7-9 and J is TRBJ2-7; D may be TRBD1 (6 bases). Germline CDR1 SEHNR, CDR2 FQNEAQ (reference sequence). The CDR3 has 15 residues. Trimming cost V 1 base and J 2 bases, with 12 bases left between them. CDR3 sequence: CASSLGAGTTYEQYF. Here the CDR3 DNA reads TGTGCCAGCAGCTTAGGCGCAGGGACAACCTACGAGCAGTACTTC.

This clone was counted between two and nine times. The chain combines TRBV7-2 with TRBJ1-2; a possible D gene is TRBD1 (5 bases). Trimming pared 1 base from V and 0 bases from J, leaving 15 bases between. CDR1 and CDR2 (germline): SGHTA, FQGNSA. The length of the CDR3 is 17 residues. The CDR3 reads CASSLGGGGGANYGYTF. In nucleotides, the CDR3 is TGTGCCAGCAGCTTAGGCGGGGGAGGCGGTGCTAACTATGGCTACACCTTC.

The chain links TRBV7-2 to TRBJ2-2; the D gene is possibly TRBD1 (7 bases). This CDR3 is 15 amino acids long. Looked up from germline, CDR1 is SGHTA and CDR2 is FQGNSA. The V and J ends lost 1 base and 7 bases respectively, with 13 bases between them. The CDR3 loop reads CASSLGRQGGGELFF. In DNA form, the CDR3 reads TGTGCCAGCAGCTTAGGCCGACAGGGAGGCGGGGAGCTGTTTTTT.

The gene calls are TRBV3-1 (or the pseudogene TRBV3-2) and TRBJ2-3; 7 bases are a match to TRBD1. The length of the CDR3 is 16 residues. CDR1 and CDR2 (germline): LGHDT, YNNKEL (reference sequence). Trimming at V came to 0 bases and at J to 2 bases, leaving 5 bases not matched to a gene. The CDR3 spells CASSQEWTGNTDTQYF. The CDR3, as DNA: TGTGCCAGCAGCCAAGAATGGACAGGAAACACAGATACGCAGTATTTT.

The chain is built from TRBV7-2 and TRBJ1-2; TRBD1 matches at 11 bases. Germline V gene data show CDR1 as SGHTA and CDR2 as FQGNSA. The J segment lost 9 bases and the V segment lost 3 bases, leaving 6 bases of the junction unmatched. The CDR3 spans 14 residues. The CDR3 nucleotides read TGTGCCAGCAGCTTGGACAGGGGGCCGAGAAGCTACACCTTC. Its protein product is CASSLDRGPRSYTF.